One sample yielded the 8 T cell receptor beta chains listed below, sequenced in a study of spatial heterogeneity in lung cancer. General study points: Higher tumor mutation counts went along with higher counts of expanded intratumoral alpha and beta TCRs.

TCRdb reanalysed the 5' RACE reads using MiXCR and keeps one entry per CDR3 protein. The sample holds around 100,000 distinct CDR3 sequences, approximately 4% seen once. Specified time point: sample taken at primary tumor resection. No antigen has been assigned to these receptors. Sample: lung tumor tissue, taken at surgery. These receptors originate from a male donor with early-stage non-small cell lung cancer.

This clonotype was recorded at least ten times. J is TRBJ2-1 and V is TRBV12-3 or TRBV12-4; TRBD2 aligns across 7 bases. The CDR3 contains 13 residues. The V segment lost 6 bases and the J segment 7 bases; nucleotides outside the gene matches: 6. The CDR3 DNA sequence: TGTGCCAGCAGGCCCACTAGCGTGAATGAGCAGTTCTTC. Translation: CASRPTSVNEQFF.

This clonotype came up many times. J is TRBJ1-5 and V is TRBV20-1, with TRBD1 identical over 8 bases. The germline gives CDR1 DFQATT, CDR2 SNEGSKA (reference sequence). The CDR3 runs 12 residues. The ends lost 6 bases at V and 8 bases at J; junction bases unmatched: 6. CDR3 in amino acids: CSAVTGDEPQHF. The CDR3 nucleotides read TGCAGTGCAGTGACAGGGGATGAGCCCCAGCATTTT.

Concerning this clonotype itself: It may be a read error: a sequence one base away is much more abundant. The J gene is TRBJ2-7, the V gene TRBV7-8; a weak D match, TRBD2 (5 bases). The CDR3 loop spans 12 amino acids. Germline-derived CDR1 and CDR2 are SGHVS and FQNEAQ. The DNA for the CDR3 is TGTGCCAGCGGCTTAGGAGGTGAAGAGCAGTACTTC. Amino acids: CASGLGGEEQYF.

This clonotype was found many times. The chain uses TRBV20-1 and TRBJ1-1, with 7 bases aligning to TRBD1. V was pared by 4 bases and J by 7 bases, with 6 bases of the junction left unmatched. CDR1 is DFQATT, CDR2 SNEGSKA, per germline (reference sequence). CDR3 length: 12 residues. CDR3 sequence: CSATQTGIEAFF. Written as DNA, the CDR3 is TGCAGTGCTACGCAGACAGGGATTGAAGCTTTCTTT.

Many counts were recorded for this clonotype. The chain joins TRBV28 to TRBJ1-2, with TRBD1 matching 9 bases. This CDR3 comprises 13 residues. V lost 5 bases, J lost 3 bases, and 1 base stayed unmatched. Per germline, CDR1 MDHEN and CDR2 SYDVKM. The CDR3 is CASSRDRDYGYTF. The CDR3 nucleotides read TGTGCCAGCAGTCGGGACAGGGACTATGGCTACACCTTC.

In its sample, this clonotype was seen many times. CDR3 residues: CASSPRIVAAGYNEQFF. The CDR3 DNA is TGTGCCAGCAGCCCGCGCATAGTAGCGGCCGGCTACAATGAGCAGTTCTTC. The J gene is TRBJ2-1, the V gene TRBV11-2, with a weak D call TRBD2 (6 bases). V lost 5 bases and J lost 3, with 20 bases in between. Looked up from germline, CDR1 is SGHAT and CDR2 is FQNNGV. This CDR3 has 17 residues.

This sequence joins TRBV10-3 and TRBJ2-5; the D is unclear. V was shortened by 2 bases and J by 3 bases, with 7 bases between the two germline ends. The CDR3 runs to 13 residues. Per germline, CDR1 ENHRY and CDR2 SYGVKD. CDR3 protein: CAISERTEETQYF. The CDR3, as DNA: TGTGCCATCAGTGAGAGAACAGAAGAGACCCAGTACTTC.

The CDR3 nucleotides read TGTGCCAGCAGCCCTTCTCGGGGAGGCCGCACAGATACGCAGTATTTT. This gives the protein CASSPSRGGRTDTQYF. The chain is built from TRBV7-9 and TRBJ2-3; possibly TRBD2 for D (6 bases). CDR1 and CDR2 from the germline V gene are SEHNR and FQNEAQ (reference sequence). The length of the CDR3 is 16 residues. Deletions cut 5 bases from V and 1 base from J, with 16 bases between.